This entry lists 32 T cell receptor beta chains sequenced from one sample in a study of blood T cell repertoires in COVID-19 (dated by TCRdb to the early 2020s). Library preparation used the immunoSEQ multiplex PCR assay. The table was pulled from immuneACCESS by TCRdb, which kept in-frame rearrangements only. Such tables lose some clones; where checked, under half of the loss comes from unresolved V genes, and the rest has no known cause. The sample records roughly 100,000 clones, approximately 78% of which are singletons. The ten largest clones add up to over 7.5% of the sample. Sequencing was carried out using peripheral blood. These receptors all stem from a man aged 60-69 years with active or convalescent COVID-19.

The chain uses TRBV27 and TRBJ1-2; TRBD1 matches at 11 bases. The junction had 8 bases not matched to a gene; V was cut back by 6 bases and J by 8 bases. The germline CDR1 and CDR2 sequences are MNHEY and SMNVEV (reference sequence). The CDR3 runs 14 residues. The CDR3 DNA is TGTGCCAGCAGCACGGACAGGGGGCAAGGAGGCTACACCTTC. It translates to CASSTDRGQGGYTF.

This rearrangement joins TRBV6-5 to TRBJ2-5, with D perhaps matching TRBD2 (6 bases). Germline CDR1 MNHEY, CDR2 SVGAGI. The CDR3 consists of 14 residues. The V and J ends lost 7 bases and 6 bases respectively, with 18 bases between them. CDR3 region: CASNGAGPSKTQYF. In DNA form, the CDR3 reads TGTGCCAGCAACGGGGCGGGACCGTCGAAGACCCAGTACTTC.

The V and J genes are TRBV9 and TRBJ2-3; 9 nucleotides match TRBD2. This CDR3 region has 14 residues. V lost 0 bases, J lost 4 bases, and 0 bases stayed unmatched. Germline V gives CDR1 SGDLS, CDR2 YYNGEE. The CDR3, as DNA: TGTGCCAGCAGCGTAGCTAGCGGGGCAGATACGCAGTATTTT. This codes for CASSVASGADTQYF.

By its share, this clone is medium-sized. The V gene is TRBV11-3, the J gene TRBJ2-3; D gene unclear. Germline V gives CDR1 SGHNT, CDR2 YENEEA. This CDR3 comprises 14 residues. Trimming left V 0 bases short and J 4 bases short, with 8 bases between. The CDR3 DNA reads as TGTGCCAGCAGCTTAGATGGCGGATCAGATACGCAGTATTTT. It encodes CASSLDGGSDTQYF.

The chain couples TRBV6-5 to TRBJ2-3; TRBD1 is a possible D gene (5 bases). Germline V gives CDR1 MNHEY, CDR2 SVGAGI. Trimming took 6 bases from V and 5 from J, leaving 12 bases between them. This CDR3 is 13 amino acids long. The CDR3 nucleotides read TGTGCCAGCAGGGGGCCCTCCGGAGATACGCAGTATTTT. Translation: CASRGPSGDTQYF.

The rearrangement links TRBV5-1 to TRBJ2-1; D not resolved. Trimming took off 0 bases at V and 10 bases at J, with 5 bases between the two ends. This CDR3 region has 11 residues. CDR1 and CDR2 (germline): SGHRS, YFSETQ. CDR3 sequence (DNA): TGCGCCAGCAGCTTGGGGAGCGAGCAGTTCTTC. Protein product: CASSLGSEQFF.

This sequence joins TRBV2 and TRBJ2-3, with 8 bases identical to TRBD1. The CDR3 loop spans 16 amino acids. With 1 base clipped from V and 1 base from J, the junction kept 4 bases outside the gene matches. Germline CDR1 SNHLY, CDR2 FYNNEI. CDR3: CASSEGTGLRTDTQYF. The CDR3 DNA is TGTGCCAGCAGTGAAGGGACAGGGTTGCGCACAGATACGCAGTATTTT.

The chain is built from TRBV19 and TRBJ1-2; D gene ambiguous. V lost 6 bases and J 3 bases, leaving 14 bases between the germline ends. This CDR3 is 14 amino acids long. Germline CDR1 reads LNHDA; CDR2 reads SQIVND (reference sequence). CDR3 DNA sequence: TGTGCCAGTAGCCGCGAGGTGCTGGACTATGGCTACACCTTC. The encoded protein is CASSREVLDYGYTF.

The chain joins TRBV12-3 or TRBV12-4 to TRBJ1-1; D ambiguous. V shed 8 bases and J shed 3 bases, with 4 bases lying between them. The CDR3 has 10 amino acids. CDR3 region: CASGDTEAFF. The CDR3 bases are TGTGCCAGCGGAGACACTGAAGCTTTCTTT.

This clone was detected once. V usage is TRBV5-4 and J usage is TRBJ1-1; TRBD1 aligns across 9 bases. CDR1 and CDR2 (germline): SGHNT, YYREEE (reference sequence). V shed 4 bases, J shed 3 bases, and the junction held 1 base outside the gene matches. This CDR3 contains 13 residues. CDR3 amino acids: CASSGTGYTEAFF. The CDR3 DNA follows: TGTGCCAGCAGCGGGACAGGGTACACTGAAGCTTTCTTT.

The CDR3 region is CASSILRGLRPETQYF. As DNA, the CDR3 is TGTGCCAGCAGTATACTAAGAGGGCTCCGCCCCGAGACCCAGTACTTC. V usage is TRBV2 and J usage is TRBJ2-5; tentative D call: TRBD2 (5 bases). Deletions cut 5 bases from V and 5 bases from J, with 21 bases between. Germline assignment: CDR1 SNHLY and CDR2 FYNNEI. This CDR3 is built from 16 residues.

The chain employs TRBV2 and TRBJ2-1; 12 bases agree with TRBD2. CDR3 length equals 18 residues. Germline assignment: CDR1 SNHLY and CDR2 FYNNEI. The trim removed 7 bases at V and 4 bases at J, leaving 14 bases unmatched. The CDR3 DNA follows: TGTGCCAGCAAAAGGACTAGCGGGATCCTGGGGTATTACAATGAGCAGTTCTTC. This sequence encodes CASKRTSGILGYYNEQFF.

This clone was seen a handful of times. At the DNA level, this CDR3 is encoded by other sequences in the same sample as well. The chain uses TRBV6-2 or TRBV6-3 and TRBJ2-2, with 7 nucleotides matching TRBD1. This CDR3 is built from 15 residues. Per the germline V gene, CDR1 is MNHEY and CDR2 is SVGEGT. V dropped 2 bases and J dropped 0; count of bases not matched to a gene: 0. The DNA for the CDR3 is TGTGCCAGCAGTTACGGGACAGCGAACACCGGGGAGCTGTTTTTT. It translates to CASSYGTANTGELFF.

This chain links TRBV12-3 or TRBV12-4 with TRBJ2-3; maybe TRBD2 (7 bases). The ends were cut back, 6 bases at V and 10 bases at J, with 17 bases in the middle. The CDR3 has 13 amino acids. This chain's CDR3 is CASSLGGEGAQYF. The CDR3 DNA sequence: TGTGCCAGCAGCCTAGGGGGGGAAGGGGCGCAGTATTTT.

This chain connects TRBV6-2 or TRBV6-3 to TRBJ1-2, with TRBD1 identical over 10 bases. CDR1 MNHEY and CDR2 SVGEGT come from the germline V gene. Trimming cost V 5 bases and J 8 bases; bases outside gene matches: 8. The CDR3 covers 14 residues. Here the CDR3 DNA reads TGTGCCAGCAGTCCCGGACAGGGGGGCTACGGCTACACCTTC. It codes for CASSPGQGGYGYTF.

This clone has just one count. The chain employs TRBV25-1 and TRBJ2-5, with TRBD1 as a possible D gene (6 bases). CDR3 length: 17 amino acids. Germline CDR1 is MGHDK and CDR2 is SYGVNS. V gave up 1 base and J gave up 4 bases, with 19 bases separating them. The CDR3 sequence: CASSEWVTGYSLETQYF. CDR3 DNA: TGTGCCAGCAGTGAATGGGTGACAGGTTATTCTTTAGAGACCCAGTACTTC.

This chain links TRBV28 with TRBJ1-6, with TRBD1 identical over 9 bases. The CDR3 is made up of 17 amino acids. Germline V CDR1 and CDR2: MDHEN, SYDVKM. The J segment lost 6 bases and the V segment lost 3 bases, leaving 9 bases of the junction unmatched. The CDR3 sequence: CASSFQQGAFSNSPLHF. The CDR3 DNA is TGTGCCAGCAGTTTTCAACAGGGGGCTTTTAGTAATTCACCCCTCCACTTT.

The chain is built from TRBV27 and TRBJ2-3, with 10 positions matching TRBD2. V shed 3 bases, J shed 5 bases, and the junction held 5 bases outside the gene matches. Germline V gene lookup returns CDR1 MNHEY and CDR2 SMNVEV (reference sequence). This CDR3 spans 15 amino acids. CDR3 residues: CASSLGLATKDTQYF. CDR3 DNA: TGTGCCAGCAGTTTGGGACTAGCGACAAAAGATACGCAGTATTTT.

The chain recombines TRBV10-3 with TRBJ2-5, with D hard to call. Looked up from germline, CDR1 is ENHRY and CDR2 is SYGVKD. Between the trimmed V and J ends, which lost 4 bases and 4 bases, there was a span of 7 bases. CDR3 size: 12 residues. This CDR3 reads CAISAVSETQYF. The CDR3 DNA is TGTGCCATCAGTGCCGTCTCAGAGACCCAGTACTTC.

Only a few counts were recorded for this clone. The CDR3 DNA sequence: TGTGCCAGCAGCTTAGGGTCCGCAGGCCCCACCGGGGAGCTGTTTTTT. The encoded protein is CASSLGSAGPTGELFF. The J gene is TRBJ2-2, the V gene TRBV7-9; D is ambiguous. Looked up from germline, CDR1 is SEHNR and CDR2 is FQNEAQ (reference sequence). V shed 1 base and J shed 4 bases, with 13 bases lying between them. The CDR3 length is 16 residues.

This chain uses TRBV5-4 with TRBJ2-7; TRBD1 agrees at 7 bases. The length of the CDR3 is 13 residues. The germline gives CDR1 SGHNT, CDR2 YYREEE (reference sequence). Trimming at V came to 4 bases and at J to 2 bases, leaving 3 bases not matched to a gene. The CDR3 loop reads CASSHGTAYEQYF. In nucleotides, the CDR3 is TGTGCCAGCAGCCACGGGACAGCCTACGAGCAGTACTTC. The whole variable domain, remainder taken from reference TRBV5-4 and TRBJ2-7, is ETGVTQSPTHLIKTRGQQVTLRCSSQSGHNTVSWYQQALGQGPQFIFQYYREEENGRGNFPPRFSGLQFPNYSSELNVNALELDDSALYLCASSHGTAYEQYFGPGTRLTVT.

CDR3 DNA sequence: TGTGCCAGCAGTGGCGGGACTCTCTATGGCTACACCTTC. Protein sequence: CASSGGTLYGYTF. The chain combines TRBV6-6 with TRBJ1-2; a possible D gene is TRBD1 (5 bases). Germline lookup yields CDR1 MNHNY and CDR2 SVGAGI (reference sequence). The CDR3 loop spans 13 amino acids. V lost 5 bases to trimming and J lost 4 bases, with 11 bases between them.

The chain uses TRBV18 and TRBJ1-2; 10 bases map to TRBD1. Trimming cost V 3 bases and J 6 bases; bases outside gene matches: 10. The CDR3 spans 16 residues. Germline CDR1 reads KGHSH; CDR2 reads LQKENI. The CDR3 DNA is TGTGCCAGCTCACCCGGGACAGGGGCTCTTAAAGATGGCTACACCTTC. This gives the protein CASSPGTGALKDGYTF. Looking up the rest from reference TRBV18 and TRBJ1-2 gives the full variable domain: NAGVMQNPRHLVRRRGQEARLRCSPMKGHSHVYWYRQLPEEGLKFMVYLQKENIIDESGMPKERFSAEFPKEGPSILRIQQVVRGDSAAYFCASSPGTGALKDGYTFGSGTRLTVV.

This chain links TRBV5-1 with TRBJ1-2, with TRBD1 matching 9 bases. This CDR3 has 16 amino acids. Germline loops: CDR1 SGHRS, CDR2 YFSETQ. Trimming cost V 0 bases and J 8 bases; bases outside gene matches: 11. The CDR3 DNA sequence: TGCGCCAGCAGCTTGGGGGGGACAGGGTCCTCCCTGGGCTACACCTTC. Translated: CASSLGGTGSSLGYTF.

This chain connects TRBV6-5 to TRBJ2-7; TRBD1 is a possible D gene (6 bases). The CDR3 is 15 residues long. CDR1 is MNHEY and CDR2 is SVGAGI in the germline V gene. Trimming stripped 6 bases from V and 1 base from J, with 16 bases between. Here the CDR3 reads CASRRTVGLSYEQYF. CDR3 DNA sequence: TGTGCCAGCAGGAGGACAGTGGGCTTATCCTACGAGCAGTACTTC.

The V and J genes are TRBV7-6 and TRBJ2-3; the D gene is possibly TRBD2 (5 bases). Trimming took off 5 bases at V and 4 bases at J, with 10 bases between the two ends. Germline CDR1 is SGHVS and CDR2 is FNYEAQ. CDR3 length: 13 amino acids. The CDR3 nucleotides are TGTGCCAGCAGCCCCAGACTATCAGATACGCAGTATTTT. This translates into CASSPRLSDTQYF.

The genes are TRBV25-1 and TRBJ2-1; D is possibly TRBD1 (6 bases). This CDR3 region has 15 residues. Germline lookup yields CDR1 MGHDK and CDR2 SYGVNS. Trimming pared 6 bases from V and 5 bases from J, leaving 17 bases between. This CDR3 reads CASSATGFGHNEQFF. CDR3 DNA: TGTGCCAGCAGCGCCACAGGGTTCGGGCACAATGAGCAGTTCTTC.

The V gene is TRBV9, the J gene TRBJ2-1; D is perhaps TRBD2 (7 bases). Looked up from germline, CDR1 is SGDLS and CDR2 is YYNGEE. Trimming pared 4 bases from V and 5 bases from J, leaving 16 bases between. The CDR3 extends over 15 amino acids. The CDR3 DNA sequence: TGTGCCAGCAGCCTTACGGGGGGCGGGAACAATGAGCAGTTCTTC. Translating gives CASSLTGGGNNEQFF. Complete variable domain (other parts from reference TRBV9 and TRBJ2-1): DSGVTQTPKHLITATGQRVTLRCSPRSGDLSVYWYQQSLDQGLQFLIQYYNGEERAKGNILERFSAQQFPDLHSELNLSSLELGDSALYFCASSLTGGGNNEQFFGPGTRLTVL.

The chain joins TRBV19 to TRBJ1-1, with 12 bases lining up with TRBD1. The length of the CDR3 is 16 residues. Per germline, CDR1 LNHDA and CDR2 SQIVND (reference sequence). V was clipped by 4 bases and J by 1 base; unmatched bases: 4. CDR3 loop: CASSTGTGGWNTEAFF. The CDR3 nucleotides are TGTGCCAGTAGTACGGGGACAGGGGGCTGGAACACTGAAGCTTTCTTT.

The chain joins TRBV11-1 to TRBJ2-5; 9 bases agree with TRBD1. The CDR3 covers 13 residues. Germline V CDR1 and CDR2: SGHAT, FQDESV (reference sequence). Losses at the gene ends were 5 bases for V and 5 bases for J; bases not matched to a gene: 3. CDR3 sequence (DNA): TGTGCCAGCAGCCAGGACAGGGGTGAGACCCAGTACTTC. It is translated as CASSQDRGETQYF.

CDR3 nucleotides: TGTGCCTGGAGTCCCCCCTCGGGGGCCAAAAACATTCAGTACTTC. This gives the protein CAWSPPSGAKNIQYF. The chain combines TRBV30 with TRBJ2-4, with D possibly being TRBD2 (5 bases). Germline V CDR1 and CDR2: GTSNPN, SVGIG (reference sequence). Trimming took 2 bases from V and 1 from J, leaving 12 bases between them. The CDR3 runs 15 residues.

This clone was recorded only once. This chain connects TRBV28 to TRBJ1-2, with D unresolved. This CDR3 contains 14 residues. Looked up from germline, CDR1 is MDHEN and CDR2 is SYDVKM. Trimming left V 3 bases short and J 6 bases short, with 14 bases between. For the CDR3, the DNA is TGTGCCAGCAGTTTGGGCCGTCTGCAGCATGGCTACACCTTC. It translates to CASSLGRLQHGYTF.